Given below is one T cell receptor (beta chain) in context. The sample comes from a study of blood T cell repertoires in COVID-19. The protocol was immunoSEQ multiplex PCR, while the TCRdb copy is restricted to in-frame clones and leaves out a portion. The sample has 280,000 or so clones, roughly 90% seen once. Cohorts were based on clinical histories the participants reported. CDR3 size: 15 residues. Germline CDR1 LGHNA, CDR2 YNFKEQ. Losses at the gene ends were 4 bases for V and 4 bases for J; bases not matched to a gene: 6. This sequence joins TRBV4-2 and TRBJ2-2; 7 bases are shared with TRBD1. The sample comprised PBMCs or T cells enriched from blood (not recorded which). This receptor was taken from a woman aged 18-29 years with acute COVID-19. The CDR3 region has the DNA TGTGCCAGCAGCCGGCAGGGGGAAATCACCGGGGAGCTGTTTTTT. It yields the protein CASSRQGEITGELFF.